The clone carrying this TCR beta chain was detected ten times or more. The antigen is unknown. The data belong to a study of Graves' ophthalmopathy and Graves' hyperthyroidism. The authors enrolled newly diagnosed hyperthyroidism patients aged 18 to 65 with under 2 months' duration. Physicians reached a diagnosis by relying on clinical symptoms, serum thyroxine, TRAb, thyroid ultrasound and orbital computed tomography. Isolation of PBMCs was performed using over 8 ml of fresh peripheral blood. The CDR3 consists of 15 residues. Trimming shortened V by 6 bases and J by 0 bases, and 14 bases separated the two germline ends. Study outcomes and limitations: Blood also harbored most expanded thyroid clonotypes above 0.001 frequency.

The TCR beta CDR3 regions underwent amplification from RNA transcripts. First-round RT-PCR employed HTBI primers, with a second-round multiplex PCR after it. MiXCR, run by TCRdb on the multiplex PCR reads, gives a single entry per CDR3 protein. The data contain around 22,000 distinct CDR3 sequences, around 50% of them singletons. The chain is built from TRBV12-3 or TRBV12-4 and TRBJ2-5, with D possibly matching TRBD2 (6 bases). The sequenced sample consisted of peripheral blood. The sequence was obtained from an adult woman with stable Graves' hyperthyroidism. For the CDR3, the DNA is TGTGCCAGCAGCCATACTAGCAGATACCAAGAGACCCAGTACTTC. This gives the protein CASSHTSRYQETQYF.